The 28 T cell receptor beta chains below all came from one sample that was sequenced in a study of control samples from healthy donors and cancer patients. This table comes from immunoSEQ multiplex PCR, and its TCRdb copy is limited to in-frame clones, with some not included. The table records around 110,000 clones, 80% to 90% of them present only once. The sequenced material came from PBMCs. Receptors were obtained from a woman aged 45-60 years with colorectal cancer.

The rearrangement joins TRBV5-1 to TRBJ2-7; TRBD2 matches 10 bases. The junction had 6 bases not matched to a gene; V was cut back by 0 bases and J by 0 bases. From germline, CDR1 is SGHRS and CDR2 YFSETQ. CDR3 length: 17 amino acids. The CDR3 DNA reads as TGCGCCAGCAGCTTGGGTAGCGGGGGGACTTCCTCCTACGAGCAGTACTTC. This codes for CASSLGSGGTSSYEQYF.

The J gene is TRBJ1-1, the V gene TRBV6-2 or TRBV6-3, with TRBD1 identical over 8 bases. The CDR3 spans 16 residues. Germline loops: CDR1 MNHEY, CDR2 SVGEGT. After removal of 2 bases from V and 0 bases from J, the junction contained 5 bases not matched to a gene. The CDR3 sequence: CASSYRQGAMNTEAFF. In nucleotides, the CDR3 is TGTGCCAGCAGTTACCGCCAGGGGGCCATGAACACTGAAGCTTTCTTT.

The chain uses TRBV5-1 and TRBJ2-7, with 7 bases lining up with TRBD1. Germline lookup yields CDR1 SGHRS and CDR2 YFSETQ. The CDR3 totals 14 residues. Trimming took 1 base from V and 7 from J; bases not matched to a gene: 8. The CDR3 nucleotides read TGCGCCAGCAGCTTGTGGGGCAGGGGGAGTGAGCAGTACTTC. Translated, it gives CASSLWGRGSEQYF.

This clone has only a few counts. This chain links TRBV27 with TRBJ2-7, with a weak D call TRBD2 (6 bases). V lost 8 bases and J lost 2, with 16 bases in between. This CDR3 has 14 amino acids. CDR1 and CDR2 from the germline V gene are MNHEY and SMNVEV (reference sequence). In DNA form, the CDR3 reads TGTGCCAGCCTGCGAACGCGGGGAACCTACGAGCAGTACTTC. Translated: CASLRTRGTYEQYF.

This chain connects TRBV19 to TRBJ2-3; unclear D gene. This CDR3 is built from 15 residues. V was clipped by 3 bases and J by 4 bases, with 14 bases between them. CDR1 is LNHDA, CDR2 SQIVND, per germline (reference sequence). The CDR3 DNA sequence: TGTGCCAGTAGTATGTCTAGTTCTCCCGCAGATACGCAGTATTTT. It translates to CASSMSSSPADTQYF.

In DNA, the CDR3 is TGTGCCAGCACCCTGGCGGGGGTAGGGTTCGGCTACACCTTC. It is translated as CASTLAGVGFGYTF. The chain couples TRBV28 to TRBJ1-2; perhaps TRBD1 as D (5 bases). With 7 bases removed from V and 8 bases from J, the gap between germline ends came to 20 bases. The CDR3 length is 14 residues. CDR1 MDHEN and CDR2 SYDVKM come from the germline V gene.

V and J are TRBV13 and TRBJ2-7; 12 nucleotides agree with TRBD1. Germline-derived CDR1 and CDR2 are PRHDT and FYEKMQ (reference sequence). After removal of 5 bases from V and 3 bases from J, the junction contained 8 bases not matched to a gene. The CDR3 runs 16 residues. CDR3 residues: CASSAGTGGAGYEQYF. The CDR3, as DNA: TGTGCCAGCAGCGCTGGGACAGGGGGCGCAGGCTACGAGCAGTACTTC. Complete variable domain (other parts from reference TRBV13 and TRBJ2-7): AAGVIQSPRHLIKEKRETATLKCYPIPRHDTVYWYQQGPGQDPQFLISFYEKMQSDKGSIPDRFSAQQFSDYHSELNMSSLELGDSALYFCASSAGTGGAGYEQYFGPGTRLTVT.

This chain uses TRBV7-3 with TRBJ2-5; D is perhaps TRBD1 (5 bases). CDR1 and CDR2 (germline): SGHTA, FQGTGA. This CDR3 has 14 amino acids. V lost 5 bases and J lost 4, with 14 bases in between. The CDR3 spells CASSPSGFGETQYF. The CDR3 bases are TGTGCCAGCAGCCCCTCAGGGTTCGGAGAGACCCAGTACTTC.

This clone has only one observation. The genes are TRBV6-5 and TRBJ2-7, with D uncertain. Germline values: CDR1 MNHEY, CDR2 SVGAGI. CDR3 size: 13 residues. The V end was cut by 0 bases, the J end by 1 base, with 4 bases between. The DNA for the CDR3 is TGTGCCAGCAGTTACTCCAGATCCTACGAGCAGTACTTC. It specifies CASSYSRSYEQYF.

The chain links TRBV19 to TRBJ2-1; D may be TRBD1 or TRBD2 (5 bases each). Germline assignment: CDR1 LNHDA and CDR2 SQIVND (reference sequence). The CDR3 spans 19 residues. Trimming pared 3 bases from V and 2 bases from J, leaving 23 bases between. The CDR3, as DNA: TGTGCCAGTAGTATGATCGGAGGTGGGGCTCTCGGGACCTACAATGAGCAGTTCTTC. Translation: CASSMIGGGALGTYNEQFF.

The V and J genes are TRBV5-1 and TRBJ2-1; unclear D gene. Germline lookup yields CDR1 SGHRS and CDR2 YFSETQ. This CDR3 comprises 15 residues. V was trimmed by 4 bases and J by 3 bases, leaving 14 bases between them. The CDR3 is CASSIASGDYNEQFF. The CDR3 DNA reads TGCGCCAGCAGCATAGCTAGTGGGGACTACAATGAGCAGTTCTTC.

The V and J genes are TRBV9 and TRBJ1-4; 10 nucleotides line up with TRBD1. This CDR3 is built from 14 residues. The V segment lost 3 bases and the J segment 6 bases; nucleotides outside the gene matches: 2. Per the germline V gene, CDR1 is SGDLS and CDR2 is YYNGEE. In DNA, the CDR3 is TGTGCCAGCAGCGCCGGGACAGGGGATGAAAAACTGTTTTTT. The encoded protein is CASSAGTGDEKLFF.

The chain links TRBV30 to TRBJ1-3; 8 bases agree with TRBD1. V was pared by 1 base and J by 4 bases, with 6 bases of the junction left unmatched. Germline V lookup: CDR1 GTSNPN, CDR2 SVGIG (reference sequence). CDR3 size: 15 residues. The CDR3 is CAWSGQGARGNTIYF. The CDR3 DNA is TGTGCCTGGAGTGGCCAGGGGGCGCGGGGAAACACCATATATTTT.

V is TRBV19 and J is TRBJ1-1, with D tentatively TRBD1 (5 bases). Trimming removed 4 bases at V and 1 base at J, with 10 bases between. Germline CDR1 and CDR2: LNHDA and SQIVND (reference sequence). This CDR3 comprises 14 residues. This CDR3 is CASSKTVRNTEAFF. The DNA of the CDR3 is TGTGCCAGTAGTAAGACAGTGCGGAACACTGAAGCTTTCTTT. The whole variable domain, remainder taken from reference TRBV19 and TRBJ1-1, is DGGITQSPKYLFRKEGQNVTLSCEQNLNHDAMYWYRQDPGQGLRLIYYSQIVNDFQKGDIAEGYSVSREKKESFPLTVTSAQKNPTAFYLCASSKTVRNTEAFFGQGTRLTVV.

The chain couples TRBV5-1 to TRBJ2-5; 12 bases line up with TRBD2. V lost 4 bases, J lost 5 bases, and 9 bases stayed unmatched. The CDR3 has 16 residues. CDR1 is SGHRS, CDR2 YFSETQ, per germline. CDR3 in amino acids: CASSPLTSGRWETQYF. In nucleotides, the CDR3 is TGCGCCAGCAGCCCGCTCACTAGCGGGAGGTGGGAGACCCAGTACTTC.

The count of this clone is one. The rearrangement joins TRBV7-3 to TRBJ2-2; the D gene is possibly TRBD1 (5 bases). The CDR3 loop spans 15 amino acids. The V end was cut by 4 bases, the J end by 4 bases, with 13 bases between. Per the germline V gene, CDR1 is SGHTA and CDR2 is FQGTGA. CDR3 DNA: TGTGCCAGCAGCTCCTCAGGGCTTCGCACCGGGGAGCTGTTTTTT. Translation gives CASSSSGLRTGELFF.

The rearrangement links TRBV2 to TRBJ1-5; no clear D. The germline gives CDR1 SNHLY, CDR2 FYNNEI. V was trimmed by 1 base and J by 0 bases, leaving 7 bases between them. The length of the CDR3 is 15 residues. CDR3 coding DNA: TGTGCCAGCAGTGAAGGTCAGGTTAGCAATCAGCCCCAGCATTTT. Encoded protein: CASSEGQVSNQPQHF. The variable domain in full, completed from reference TRBV2 and TRBJ1-5, reads EPEVTQTPSHQVTQMGQEVILRCVPISNHLYFYWYRQILGQKVEFLVSFYNNEISEKSEIFDDQFSVERPDGSNFTLKIRSTKLEDSAMYFCASSEGQVSNQPQHFGDGTRLSIL.

The J gene is TRBJ2-7, the V gene TRBV5-4; D perhaps matches TRBD2 (5 bases). The length of the CDR3 is 15 residues. Trimming left V 4 bases short and J 2 bases short, with 16 bases between. Germline CDR1 SGHNT, CDR2 YYREEE (reference sequence). The DNA for the CDR3 is TGTGCCAGCAGCCCATCGGCGGGTACTACCTACGAGCAGTACTTC. Translated, it gives CASSPSAGTTYEQYF. Filled out from reference TRBV5-4 and TRBJ2-7, the complete variable domain reads ETGVTQSPTHLIKTRGQQVTLRCSSQSGHNTVSWYQQALGQGPQFIFQYYREEENGRGNFPPRFSGLQFPNYSSELNVNALELDDSALYLCASSPSAGTTYEQYFGPGTRLTVT.

V and J are TRBV6-5 and TRBJ2-7; 10 nucleotides match TRBD2. The germline CDR1 and CDR2 sequences are MNHEY and SVGAGI. The CDR3 runs to 15 residues. V dropped 7 bases and J dropped 9; count of bases not matched to a gene: 15. CDR3 in DNA: TGTGCCAGCACAGATGAGCTAGCGGGGGAATTAGGGCAGTACTTC. It yields the protein CASTDELAGELGQYF.

The V call is TRBV7-3, the J call TRBJ2-7; D remains unclear. CDR1 and CDR2 (germline): SGHTA, FQGTGA. The CDR3 is 17 residues long. Trimming left V 5 bases short and J 1 base short, with 21 bases between. Written as DNA, the CDR3 is TGTGCCAGCAGCGCGCCTCCCTCCGGCCGTAGGTCCTACGAGCAGTACTTC. Its protein product is CASSAPPSGRRSYEQYF.

The V and J genes are TRBV10-1 and TRBJ1-6; TRBD1 agrees at 8 bases. Looked up from germline, CDR1 is WNHNN and CDR2 is SYGVQD (reference sequence). The CDR3 has 13 amino acids. The V segment lost 8 bases and the J segment 10 bases; nucleotides outside the gene matches: 7. CDR3 in DNA: TGCGCCAGCGGACAGGGAGAAGGATCACCCCTCCACTTT. It is translated as CASGQGEGSPLHF.

The chain uses TRBV12-2 and TRBJ1-5; the table calls TRBD1, which could not be checked here. TRBV12-2 is classified as a pseudogene. This CDR3 comprises 18 residues. The CDR3 DNA follows: TGTGCAAGTCGCTTAGCTCACCCAGGGGCAGCGGGCAATCAGCCCCAGCATTTT. The encoded protein is CASRLAHPGAAGNQPQHF.

As DNA, the CDR3 is TGCGCCAGCAGCTTCAACAGCCTCCAAGAGACCCAGTACTTC. Encoded protein: CASSFNSLQETQYF. The chain joins TRBV5-1 to TRBJ2-5; D not resolved. Germline V gene lookup returns CDR1 SGHRS and CDR2 YFSETQ. CDR3 length: 14 residues. Trimming stripped 2 bases from V and 1 base from J, with 9 bases between.

V and J are TRBV28 and TRBJ1-4; 8 bases agree with TRBD1. The V segment lost 3 bases and the J segment 0 bases; nucleotides outside the gene matches: 6. Germline CDR1 reads MDHEN; CDR2 reads SYDVKM. The CDR3 is 17 amino acids. In DNA, the CDR3 is TGTGCCAGCAGTTTTCCGGGACAGGTTGCAACTAATGAAAAACTGTTTTTT. Its protein product is CASSFPGQVATNEKLFF.

The chain carries TRBV6-6 and TRBJ1-1, with a tentative D call TRBD1 (5 bases). The germline V gene encodes CDR1 MNHNY and CDR2 SVGAGI (reference sequence). The CDR3 sequence is 12 residues long. Trimming took off 6 bases at V and 11 bases at J, with 16 bases between the two ends. CDR3 in DNA: TGTGCCAGCAGCCCTAGGGACGGCGGGGCTTTCTTT. It translates to CASSPRDGGAFF.

The chain employs TRBV30 and TRBJ2-7; a possible D gene is TRBD1 (5 bases). The CDR3 has 12 amino acids. Trimming removed 6 bases at V and 4 bases at J, with 13 bases between. Germline V gene sequence: CDR1 GTSNPN, CDR2 SVGIG (reference sequence). The CDR3 nucleotides read TGTGCCTGCAGGGAATCTCGTTACGAGCAGTACTTC. Translating it yields CACRESRYEQYF.

With regard to this clone: Germline and junction disagree at one end, which may indicate a read error. This chain connects TRBV20-1 to TRBJ1-2, with 7 bases lining up with TRBD1. From germline, CDR1 is DFQATT and CDR2 SNEGSKA (reference sequence). This CDR3 is built from 11 residues. CDR3 nucleotide sequence: TGTGTGGCAGGGGGGGGCTATGGCTACACCTTC. Protein sequence: CVAGGGYGYTF.

The chain recombines TRBV2 with TRBJ2-7, with D unresolved. The V end lost 3 bases, the J end lost 7 bases, and 13 bases lay between the germline ends. This CDR3 region has 13 residues. CDR1 is SNHLY and CDR2 is FYNNEI in the germline V gene. This chain's CDR3 is CASSEMVVGEQYF. Written as DNA, the CDR3 is TGTGCCAGCAGTGAGATGGTGGTCGGTGAGCAGTACTTC.